Following are 21 T cell receptor beta chains from one sample sequenced in a study of monozygotic twins with cystic fibrosis. The data were produced by immunoSEQ multiplex PCR, yet TCRdb's version contains in-frame clones alone and is incomplete. The sample holds roughly 32,000 clones; around 96% are singletons and the top ten take around 0.15%. Specimen: blood. These receptors were collected from a girl aged 2 to 10 with cystic fibrosis.

J is TRBJ1-1 and V is TRBV29-1; 7 positions agree with TRBD1. Trimming at V came to 5 bases and at J to 2 bases, leaving 11 bases not matched to a gene. This CDR3 region has 15 residues. The germline CDR1 and CDR2 sequences are SQVTM and ANQGSEA. This chain's CDR3 is CSVSYAGQLNTEAFF. CDR3 nucleotides: TGCAGCGTTTCCTATGCGGGACAGCTAAACACTGAAGCTTTCTTT.

The J gene is TRBJ1-1, the V gene TRBV6-5, with TRBD1 matching 9 bases. CDR1 is MNHEY and CDR2 is SVGAGI in the germline V gene. This CDR3 is 13 amino acids long. Germline trimming cut 5 bases from V and 12 bases from J; bases unmatched to any gene: 10. The CDR3 spells CASSLGRGTGTFF. The CDR3 DNA reads as TGTGCCAGCAGTCTAGGGAGGGGGACAGGGACTTTCTTT.

This sequence joins TRBV6-1 and TRBJ2-7, with D uncertain. V was pared by 7 bases and J by 6 bases, with 16 bases between. CDR1 and CDR2 from the germline V gene are MNHNS and SASEGT. This CDR3 comprises 13 residues. The CDR3 reads CASTLKSWAEQYF. The CDR3 DNA sequence: TGTGCCAGCACCTTGAAGAGCTGGGCCGAGCAGTACTTC.

The chain carries TRBV2 and TRBJ1-2; no definite D call. Germline V gene data show CDR1 as SNHLY and CDR2 as FYNNEI. With 6 bases removed from V and 8 bases from J, the gap between germline ends came to 19 bases. The CDR3 runs to 14 residues. CDR3 in DNA: TGTGCCAGCAGCGAGGAGGCAGAGCCTAGAGGCTACACCTTC. This gives the protein CASSEEAEPRGYTF.

The V gene is TRBV2, the J gene TRBJ2-2, with D uncertain. The CDR3 is 15 residues long. Germline CDR1 SNHLY, CDR2 FYNNEI. Between the trimmed V and J ends, which lost 6 bases and 3 bases, there was a span of 14 bases. CDR3 residues: CASSATRRDTGELFF. CDR3 coding DNA: TGTGCCAGCAGCGCCACAAGACGGGACACCGGGGAGCTGTTTTTT. The entire variable domain, with the rest obtained from reference TRBV2 and TRBJ2-2, is as follows: EPEVTQTPSHQVTQMGQEVILRCVPISNHLYFYWYRQILGQKVEFLVSFYNNEISEKSEIFDDQFSVERPDGSNFTLKIRSTKLEDSAMYFCASSATRRDTGELFFGEGSRLTVL.

This chain uses TRBV9 with TRBJ1-5; 8 bases are a match to TRBD1. Germline CDR1 reads SGDLS; CDR2 reads YYNGEE. After removal of 3 bases from V and 6 bases from J, the junction contained 8 bases not matched to a gene. The length of the CDR3 is 15 residues. CDR3 nucleotides: TGTGCCAGCAGCGCCTCGGGGACAGGTCCTCAGCCCCAGCATTTT. Amino acids: CASSASGTGPQPQHF.

The chain employs TRBV5-6 and TRBJ1-5; a possible D gene is TRBD1 (5 bases). Germline CDR1 and CDR2: SGHDT and YYEEEE. The CDR3 loop spans 16 amino acids. Trimming took 1 base from V and 2 from J, leaving 13 bases between them. In DNA, the CDR3 is TGTGCCAGCAGCTTGAGTAGCCAAGGGGGCAATCAGCCCCAGCATTTT. This codes for CASSLSSQGGNQPQHF. The complete variable domain, with remaining parts taken from reference TRBV5-6 and TRBJ1-5, reads DAGVTQSPTHLIKTRGQQVTLRCSPKSGHDTVSWYQQALGQGPQFIFQYYEEEERQRGNFPDRFSGHQFPNYSSELNVNALLLGDSALYLCASSLSSQGGNQPQHFGDGTRLSIL.

The chain employs TRBV11-2 and TRBJ2-3; D gene unclear. This CDR3 has 11 residues. Deletions cut 3 bases from V and 5 bases from J, with 3 bases between. Germline V gene data show CDR1 as SGHAT and CDR2 as FQNNGV. In DNA form, the CDR3 reads TGTGCCAGCAGCTTCGGAGATACGCAGTATTTT. As protein: CASSFGDTQYF.

This clone was observed once. The V gene is TRBV4-1, the J gene TRBJ2-7; D tentatively reads TRBD1 or TRBD2 (5 bases each). The CDR3 loop spans 14 amino acids. In germline, CDR1 is MGHRA, CDR2 YSYEKL. Trimming shortened V by 0 bases and J by 2 bases, and 8 bases separated the two germline ends. For the CDR3, the DNA is TGCGCCAGCAGCCAAGATTTGGGACCCTACGAGCAGTACTTC. It yields the protein CASSQDLGPYEQYF.

This chain uses TRBV19 with TRBJ1-5; D possibly corresponds to TRBD1 (6 bases). Germline-derived CDR1 and CDR2 are LNHDA and SQIVND (reference sequence). V lost 6 bases and J lost 0, with 15 bases in between. The CDR3 loop spans 16 amino acids. CDR3 in amino acids: CASSITGPYSNQPQHF. The CDR3 DNA follows: TGTGCCAGTAGCATTACAGGGCCCTATAGCAATCAGCCCCAGCATTTT.

The rearrangement uses TRBV11-3 and TRBJ1-2; D is unclear. Looked up from germline, CDR1 is SGHNT and CDR2 is YENEEA. The CDR3 extends over 13 amino acids. The V end lost 5 bases, the J end lost 8 bases, and 15 bases lay between the germline ends. The CDR3 sequence: CASSRGGGEGYTF. The CDR3 bases are TGTGCCAGCAGCCGGGGAGGAGGCGAAGGCTACACCTTC.

The rearrangement links TRBV2 to TRBJ2-1; no clear D. This CDR3 has 16 residues. V gave up 6 bases and J gave up 5 bases, with 20 bases separating them. Germline CDR1 SNHLY, CDR2 FYNNEI. CDR3 coding DNA: TGTGCCAGCAGCGAGTTCGGCCCTTCCATTGACAATGAGCAGTTCTTC. Translating gives CASSEFGPSIDNEQFF.

The chain combines TRBV10-2 with TRBJ2-5; D uncertain. Trimming removed 3 bases from V and 5 bases from J, with 13 bases in between. Germline CDR1 is WSHSY and CDR2 is SAAADI. The CDR3 length is 14 residues. The CDR3 DNA reads TGCGCCAGCAGTGAATACGCGAATTTGGAGACCCAGTACTTC. Amino acids: CASSEYANLETQYF.

V and J are TRBV7-6 and TRBJ2-7; D unresolved. The V end was cut by 5 bases, the J end by 0 bases, with 8 bases between. CDR1 SGHVS and CDR2 FNYEAQ come from the germline V gene. The CDR3 runs to 13 residues. The CDR3 DNA follows: TGTGCCAGCAGCCATGGCGACTCCTACGAGCAGTACTTC. It codes for CASSHGDSYEQYF.

The V call is TRBV5-1, the J call TRBJ1-4; no firm D call. V was clipped by 4 bases and J by 4 bases, with 17 bases between them. This CDR3 has 16 amino acids. Per germline, CDR1 SGHRS and CDR2 YFSETQ. The CDR3 coding sequence is TGCGCCAGCAGCCCGGGAGGGAGGAGTGGTAATGAAAAACTGTTTTTT. This gives the protein CASSPGGRSGNEKLFF.

The rearrangement links TRBV28 to TRBJ2-7; D is undetermined. The V gene lost 4 bases and the J gene lost 4 bases, with 14 bases spanning the gap. The CDR3 extends over 14 amino acids. The germline gives CDR1 MDHEN, CDR2 SYDVKM. Written as DNA, the CDR3 is TGTGCCAGCAGTTCCCCCCGGGCATGGTACGAGCAGTACTTC. It is translated as CASSSPRAWYEQYF.

This chain connects TRBV7-8 to TRBJ2-5; D is perhaps TRBD1 (5 bases). CDR3 size: 14 residues. Germline loops: CDR1 SGHVS, CDR2 FQNEAQ. The V end was cut by 1 base, the J end by 5 bases, with 11 bases between. The CDR3 sequence: CASSLGAGRETQYF. The DNA for the CDR3 is TGTGCCAGCAGCTTAGGTGCAGGGCGGGAGACCCAGTACTTC.

The chain employs TRBV27 and TRBJ1-4, with D possibly being TRBD1 (6 bases). The CDR3 consists of 14 residues. With 5 bases removed from V and 7 bases from J, the gap between germline ends came to 14 bases. Germline assignment: CDR1 MNHEY and CDR2 SMNVEV (reference sequence). The CDR3, as DNA: TGTGCCAGCAGTCACATAGGGGGGGGTGAAAAACTGTTTTTT. Its translation is CASSHIGGGEKLFF.

J is TRBJ1-6 and V is TRBV5-5, with D perhaps matching TRBD1 (5 bases). V lost 0 bases to trimming and J lost 0 bases, with 19 bases between them. Per the germline V gene, CDR1 is SGHKS and CDR2 is YYEKEE (reference sequence). The CDR3 has 20 amino acids. The DNA of the CDR3 is TGTGCCAGCAGCTTGGGGGGTTCACAGGCGACGAGCTCCTATAATTCACCCCTCCACTTT. It codes for CASSLGGSQATSSYNSPLHF.

The chain uses TRBV7-8 and TRBJ2-7; D is undetermined. CDR1 is SGHVS and CDR2 is FQNEAQ in the germline V gene. The germline V and J ends were trimmed by 3 bases and 2 bases, with 5 bases remaining between them. There are 12 residues in the CDR3. The CDR3, as DNA: TGTGCCAGCAGCTTCTTTCCCTACGAGCAGTACTTC. It yields the protein CASSFFPYEQYF.

J is TRBJ1-1 and V is TRBV9, with 8 bases identical to TRBD1. Trimming at V came to 3 bases and at J to 4 bases, leaving 5 bases not matched to a gene. Germline assignment: CDR1 SGDLS and CDR2 YYNGEE. CDR3 length: 14 residues. The CDR3 bases are TGTGCCAGCAGCGCGGGACAGGTTCCCACTGAAGCTTTCTTT. Protein sequence: CASSAGQVPTEAFF.